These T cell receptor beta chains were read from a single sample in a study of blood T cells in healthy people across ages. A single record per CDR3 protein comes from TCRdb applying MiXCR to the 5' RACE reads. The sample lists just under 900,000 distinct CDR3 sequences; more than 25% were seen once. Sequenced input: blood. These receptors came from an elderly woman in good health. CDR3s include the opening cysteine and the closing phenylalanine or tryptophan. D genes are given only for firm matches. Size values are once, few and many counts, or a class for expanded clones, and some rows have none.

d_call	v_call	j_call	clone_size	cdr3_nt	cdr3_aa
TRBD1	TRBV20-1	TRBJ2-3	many	TGCAGTGCCACGGGACAGGCAAACACAGATACGCAGTATTTT	CSATGQANTDTQYF
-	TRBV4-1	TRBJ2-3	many	TGCGCCAGCAGCCAAGCCCAGGGTACAGATACGCAGTATTTT	CASSQAQGTDTQYF
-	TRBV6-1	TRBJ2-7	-	TGTGCCAGCAGTCGGGACCATCTATACAATGAGCAGTACTTC	CASSRDHLYNEQYF
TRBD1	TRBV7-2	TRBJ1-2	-	TGTGCCAGCAGCGTAAGGGGACAGGGACTTGCTTCCTATGGCTACACCTTC	CASSVRGQGLASYGYTF
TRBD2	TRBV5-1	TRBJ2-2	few	TGCGCCAGCAGCTCAACTAGCGTGGGCACCGGGGAGCTGTTTTTT	CASSSTSVGTGELFF
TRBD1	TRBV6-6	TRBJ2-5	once	TGTGCCAGCAGTTACTCTGATCAGGGGGCGAGGCAGACCCAGTACTTC	CASSYSDQGARQTQYF
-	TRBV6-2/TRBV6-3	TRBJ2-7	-	TGTGCCAGCAGTTATGAAGAGGTCGAGCAGTACTTC	CASSYEEVEQYF
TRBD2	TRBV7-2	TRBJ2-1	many	TGTGCCAGCAGCTTCCAAGCGGGGGCCGGCGATGAGCAGTTCTTC	CASSFQAGAGDEQFF
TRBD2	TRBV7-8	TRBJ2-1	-	TGTGCCAGCAGCCGGGGACTAGCGCAATCCTCCTACAATGAGCAGTTCTTC	CASSRGLAQSSYNEQFF
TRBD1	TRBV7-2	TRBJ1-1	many	TGTGCCAGCAGCTTAGTGCAGGGGGCCACTGAAGCTTTCTTT	CASSLVQGATEAFF
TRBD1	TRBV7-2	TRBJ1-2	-	TGTGCCAGCAGCTTAGTCGTGGACAGGGGCTATGGCTACACCTTC	CASSLVVDRGYGYTF
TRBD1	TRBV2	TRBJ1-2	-	TGTGCCAGCAGTGACGGGACAGTCTCTAACTATGGCTACACCTTC	CASSDGTVSNYGYTF
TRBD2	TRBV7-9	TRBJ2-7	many	TGTGCCAGCAGCTTTGTCGGGGGGGAGTACGAGCAGTACTTC	CASSFVGGEYEQYF
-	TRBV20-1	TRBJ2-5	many	TGCAGTGCCCCGGAGTGGGGGGAAGAGACCCAGTACTTC	CSAPEWGEETQYF
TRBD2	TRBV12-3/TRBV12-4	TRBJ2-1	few	TGTGCCAGCAGAACAGGGACTAGCGGGAGGGTGGGTCAGTTCTTC	CASRTGTSGRVGQFF
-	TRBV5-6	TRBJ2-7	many	TGTGCCAGCAGCTTGGCTCGGGGTATCGACGAGCAGTACTTC	CASSLARGIDEQYF
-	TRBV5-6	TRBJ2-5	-	TGTGCCTGCAGCCCTAGTGGGGGGGAGACCCAGTACTTC	CACSPSGGETQYF
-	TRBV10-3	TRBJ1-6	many	TGTGCCATCAGTGGAGCCTTGGGGCCCTCCTATAATTCACCCCTCCACTTT	CAISGALGPSYNSPLHF
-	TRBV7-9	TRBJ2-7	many	TGTGCCAGCAGCCGACTAAGACAGGTTAGCTCCTACGAGCAGTACTTC	CASSRLRQVSSYEQYF
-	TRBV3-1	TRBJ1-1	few	TGTGCCAGCAGCCTCCTTATGGGGGGTGGCACTGAAGCTTTCTTT	CASSLLMGGGTEAFF
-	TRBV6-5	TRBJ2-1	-	TGTGCCAGCAGCCTGGACCCACAGGGGAGGTCCAATGAGCAGTTCTTC	CASSLDPQGRSNEQFF
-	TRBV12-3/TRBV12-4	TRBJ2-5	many	TGTGCCAGCAGTCGGCAAGTCAACTTAGACCAGTACTTC	CASSRQVNLDQYF
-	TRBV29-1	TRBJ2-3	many	TGCAGCGTGTCCCCCGGTATTTCGGATACGCAGTATTTT	CSVSPGISDTQYF
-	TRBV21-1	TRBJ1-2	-	TGTGCCAGCAGCAAAGGGAGGTGTTCCTATGGCTACACCTTC	CASSKGRCSYGYTF
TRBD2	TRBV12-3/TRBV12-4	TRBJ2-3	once	TGTGCCAGCAGTTTAGAGCGGGGGAGGACAGATGCGCAGTATTTT	CASSLERGRTDAQYF
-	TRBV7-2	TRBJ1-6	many	TGTGCCAGCAGCTTAGCCAGCTCCTATAATTCACCCCTCCACTTT	CASSLASSYNSPLHF
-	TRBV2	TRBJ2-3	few	TGTGCCAGCAGTGAAACGACAAGTAGCACAGATACGCAGTATTTT	CASSETTSSTDTQYF
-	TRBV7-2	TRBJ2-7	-	TGTGCCAGCAGCCCCGGTGGCTATGTACACGAGCAGTACTTC	CASSPGGYVHEQYF
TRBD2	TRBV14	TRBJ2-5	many	TGTGCCAGCAGCCAATGGCGGGGGGAAGAGACCCAGTACTTC	CASSQWRGEETQYF
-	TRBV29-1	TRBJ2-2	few	TGCAGCGTCCGCTCTGGAACGTCCGGGGAGCTGTTTTTT	CSVRSGTSGELFF
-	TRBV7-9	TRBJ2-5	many	TGTGCCGGGCAGGGGAGCCCCCAAGAGACCCAGTACTTC	CAGQGSPQETQYF
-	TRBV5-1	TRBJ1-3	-	TGCGCCAGCAGCTTCGACATGGCCCGTGGAAACACCATATATTTT	CASSFDMARGNTIYF
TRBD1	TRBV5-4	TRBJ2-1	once	TGTGCCAGCAGCCCGACAGGGGGCGAGGGCCAAGAGACCCAGTTCTTC	CASSPTGGEGQETQFF
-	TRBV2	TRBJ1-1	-	TGTGCCAGCAGTCGGTCCCAAACAAGCACTGAAGCTTTCTTT	CASSRSQTSTEAFF
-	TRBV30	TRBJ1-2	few	TGTGCCTGGAGTGGTTCAAACTCAGGCTACACCTTC	CAWSGSNSGYTF
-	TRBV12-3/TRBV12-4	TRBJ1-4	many	TGTGCCAGCAGTCAGGACGCCTTCGGCAAGGCGGGGGTAAATAATGAAAAACTGTTTTTT	CASSQDAFGKAGVNNEKLFF
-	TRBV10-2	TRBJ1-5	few	TGCGCCCCCAGCCCAGGCACGGTATATAGCAATCAGCCCCAGCATTTT	CAPSPGTVYSNQPQHF
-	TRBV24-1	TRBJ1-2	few	TGTGCCACCAGTGATTTCGGGACGGATGGCTACACCTTC	CATSDFGTDGYTF
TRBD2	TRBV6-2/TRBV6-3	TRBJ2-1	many	TGTGCCAGCAGACCTAGCGGGGTACGAGAGGGTGAGCAGTTCTTC	CASRPSGVREGEQFF
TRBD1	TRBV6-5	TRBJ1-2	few	TGTGCCAGCAGACCCGGACAGGGTAATGGCTACACCTTC	CASRPGQGNGYTF
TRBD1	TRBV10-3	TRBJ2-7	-	TGTGCCATCAGTGCGGGACAGGGAAAGGACGAGCAGTACTTC	CAISAGQGKDEQYF
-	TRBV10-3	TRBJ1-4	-	TGTGCCATCAGTGAGTCTATTAATGAAAAACTGTTTTTT	CAISESINEKLFF
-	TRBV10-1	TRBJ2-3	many	TGCGCCAGCAGTGATCGAGGAAAACCGACAGATACGCAGTATTTT	CASSDRGKPTDTQYF
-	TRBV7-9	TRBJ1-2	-	TGTGCCAGCAGATCAGAAGGGGTGCGGGGCTACACCTTC	CASRSEGVRGYTF
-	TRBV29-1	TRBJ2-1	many	TGCAGCGTTGAGCGGGCGAAGGGGGTCAATGAGCAGTTCTTC	CSVERAKGVNEQFF
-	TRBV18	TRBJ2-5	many	TGTGCCAGCTCACCCTTCATACTTCAAGAGACCCAGTACTTC	CASSPFILQETQYF
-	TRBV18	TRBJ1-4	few	TGTGCCAGCTCACCGGAAGGGGAAAAACTGTTTTTT	CASSPEGEKLFF
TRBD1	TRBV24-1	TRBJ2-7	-	TGTGCCACCAGTGATTTGACGACAGGGAAGCAGTACTTC	CATSDLTTGKQYF
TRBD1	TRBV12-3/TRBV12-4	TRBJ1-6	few	TGTGCCAGCAACTCCGGGACAGGTTATAATTCACCCCTCCACTTT	CASNSGTGYNSPLHF
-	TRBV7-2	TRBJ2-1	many	TGTGCCAGCAGCGAGGACGGGAGCTCCTACAATGAGCAGTTCTTC	CASSEDGSSYNEQFF
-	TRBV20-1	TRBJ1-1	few	TGCAGTGCTAGGATTGGGGGTCGAGCGGTGGGCACTGAAGCTTTCTTT	CSARIGGRAVGTEAFF
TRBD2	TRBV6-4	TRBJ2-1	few	TGTGCCAGCGGTACTAGCGGGGGGGCCGGTGAGCAGTTCTTC	CASGTSGGAGEQFF
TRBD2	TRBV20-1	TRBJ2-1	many	TGCAGTGCCAGAACTAGCGGGGGGGTATACAATGAGCAGTTCTTC	CSARTSGGVYNEQFF
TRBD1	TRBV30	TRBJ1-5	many	TGTGCCTGGAGATTCTCTTGGACAGGGTTTGTTAGCAATCAGCCCCAGCATTTT	CAWRFSWTGFVSNQPQHF
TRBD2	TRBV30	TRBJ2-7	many	TGTGCCTGGAGTGCCTACATCGCGGGGGGCTACGAGCAGTACTTC	CAWSAYIAGGYEQYF
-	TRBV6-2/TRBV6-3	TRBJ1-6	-	TGTGCCAGCAGTTACTCATCCGGCAAGTCCCTCCACTTT	CASSYSSGKSLHF